Below, 22 T cell receptor beta chains from the same sample are listed, as sequenced in a study of T cells after yellow fever vaccination. TCRdb reanalysed the 5' RACE reads using MiXCR and keeps one entry per CDR3 protein. The sample has 350,000 to 450,000 distinct CDR3 sequences; 6% to 8% are singletons. The sample consisted of PBMCs, taken 5 days after the yellow fever booster vaccination. Every receptor here comes from a young man who received the YFV17D yellow fever vaccine.

This clonotype was seen repeatedly, ten times or more. The V call is TRBV20-1, the J call TRBJ2-2; D not certain. The V and J ends lost 5 bases and 1 base respectively, with 8 bases between them. The CDR3 has 13 residues. Germline V CDR1 and CDR2: DFQATT, SNEGSKA (reference sequence). The CDR3 nucleotides are TGCAGTGCTCTGTTGGGGAACACCGGGGAGCTGTTTTTT. It codes for CSALLGNTGELFF.

This clonotype was seen a handful of times. V usage is TRBV7-2 and J usage is TRBJ2-7; possibly TRBD1 for D (6 bases). Trimming took off 1 base at V and 4 bases at J, with 14 bases between the two ends. The CDR3 has 15 amino acids. Germline V gene sequence: CDR1 SGHTA, CDR2 FQGNSA. CDR3 bases: TGTGCCAGCAGCTTAGAAGGGACATACCAGTACGAGCAGTACTTC. Protein product: CASSLEGTYQYEQYF.

Comment on this clonotype: Mismatch with germline at one junction end may stem from a read error. The rearrangement links TRBV19 to TRBJ2-5, with a possible D match to TRBD2 (7 bases). This CDR3 region has 15 residues. Looked up from germline, CDR1 is LNHDA and CDR2 is SQIVND (reference sequence). The chain's CDR3 is CASRSQGRAQETQHF. Written as DNA, the CDR3 is TGTGCCAGTAGGTCCCAGGGGAGGGCCCAAGAGACCCAGCACTTC.

This clonotype was seen more than once but under ten times. The V and J genes are TRBV5-1 and TRBJ1-5, with a weak D call TRBD1 (5 bases). CDR3 length: 15 residues. Deletions cut 4 bases from V and 3 bases from J, with 14 bases between. Germline-derived CDR1 and CDR2 are SGHRS and YFSETQ. The DNA for the CDR3 is TGCGCCAGCAGCCCGGGGGAGGATTACAATCAGCCCCAGCATTTT. It codes for CASSPGEDYNQPQHF.

This chain uses TRBV5-5 with TRBJ2-7, with D perhaps TRBD2 (6 bases). The CDR3 loop spans 14 amino acids. Germline CDR1 SGHKS, CDR2 YYEKEE (reference sequence). V was pared by 6 bases and J by 3 bases, with 16 bases between. The CDR3 DNA follows: TGTGCCAGCACACCGGGGCTAGCGATCTACGAGCAGTACTTC. Protein sequence: CASTPGLAIYEQYF.

This clonotype was observed at least ten times. The chain couples TRBV12-3 or TRBV12-4 to TRBJ2-7, with D uncertain. This CDR3 is 12 amino acids long. Trimming removed 3 bases at V and 10 bases at J, with 13 bases between. The CDR3 nucleotides read TGTGCCAGCAGTTTCCTTGTCGCGTTCCAGTACTTC. Translated: CASSFLVAFQYF.

The chain employs TRBV19 and TRBJ2-7; D ambiguous. This CDR3 region has 17 residues. Trimming removed 3 bases from V and 0 bases from J, with 18 bases in between. Germline CDR1 is LNHDA and CDR2 is SQIVND (reference sequence). CDR3 loop: CASSMRPSYYSSYEQYF. Written as DNA, the CDR3 is TGTGCCAGTAGTATGCGTCCTTCATACTATAGCTCCTACGAGCAGTACTTC.

The rearrangement uses TRBV25-1 and TRBJ2-7, with unresolved D. Germline V gene lookup returns CDR1 MGHDK and CDR2 SYGVNS. Trimming removed 5 bases at V and 9 bases at J, with 17 bases between. CDR3 size: 13 residues. CDR3 residues: CASSSSDRLWQYF. The CDR3 DNA is TGTGCCAGCAGTAGTTCGGACCGTCTGTGGCAGTACTTC.

The chain joins TRBV12-3 or TRBV12-4 to TRBJ1-1; D remains ambiguous. CDR3 length: 14 residues. V lost 6 bases to trimming and J lost 5 bases, with 16 bases between them. CDR3 sequence reads: CASSPSGQRTEAFF. The CDR3 bases are TGTGCCAGCAGCCCCTCGGGCCAACGGACTGAAGCTTTCTTT.

This clonotype was observed a few times. V gene TRBV30 combines with J gene TRBJ2-7; D might be TRBD1 (6 bases). Germline lookup yields CDR1 GTSNPN and CDR2 SVGIG (reference sequence). This CDR3 is built from 12 residues. V was pared by 4 bases and J by 5 bases, with 12 bases between. CDR3 sequence (DNA): TGTGCCTGGAACAGGGATACCAACGAGCAGTACTTC. Translating gives CAWNRDTNEQYF.

This clonotype was detected a few times. The genes are TRBV7-6 and TRBJ1-5, with a possible D match to TRBD1 (5 bases). The V gene lost 7 bases and the J gene lost 4 bases, with 14 bases spanning the gap. The CDR3 extends over 14 amino acids. Germline V CDR1 and CDR2: SGHVS, FNYEAQ. CDR3 protein: CASNVRAANQPQHF. The CDR3 coding sequence is TGTGCCAGCAATGTCAGGGCTGCAAATCAGCCCCAGCATTTT.

The rearrangement uses TRBV28 and TRBJ1-2; unclear D gene. The V end lost 6 bases, the J end lost 0 bases, and 8 bases lay between the germline ends. The CDR3 contains 13 residues. Germline CDR1 reads MDHEN; CDR2 reads SYDVKM. The CDR3 nucleotides read TGTGCCAGCAGCCCCAGAGCTAACTATGGCTACACCTTC. This encodes CASSPRANYGYTF.

The chain combines TRBV9 with TRBJ2-1; tentatively, D is TRBD1 (6 bases). Trimming cost V 4 bases and J 0 bases, with 14 bases left between them. Per the germline V gene, CDR1 is SGDLS and CDR2 is YYNGEE. The CDR3 runs to 16 residues. The CDR3 region is CASSIRTVNSYNEQFF. The CDR3 DNA sequence: TGTGCCAGCAGCATACGGACAGTTAACTCCTACAATGAGCAGTTCTTC.

On this clonotype itself: This could be a read error, since a much larger clone is one nucleotide away. The V and J genes are TRBV29-1 and TRBJ2-5, with 12 nucleotides matching TRBD1. The CDR3 loop spans 17 amino acids. The germline V gene encodes CDR1 SQVTM and CDR2 ANQGSEA. The DNA of the CDR3 is TGCAGGGTTGGGGCGGGACAGGGGGCCTTCATTCAAGAGACCCAGTACTTC. Protein product: CRVGAGQGAFIQETQYF.

In this sample, this clonotype turned up a few times. This chain uses TRBV6-4 with TRBJ1-2; the match to TRBD1 covers 8 bases. CDR3 length: 13 amino acids. J gave up 4 bases and V 4 bases, and 2 bases lay outside the gene matches. CDR1 and CDR2 (germline): MRHNA, SNTAGT. CDR3 coding DNA: TGTGCCAGCAGTGGCGGACAGGGCTATGGCTACACCTTC. It translates to CASSGGQGYGYTF.

The chain uses TRBV4-2 and TRBJ2-3; 9 nucleotides match TRBD2. The junction had 3 bases not matched to a gene; V was cut back by 0 bases and J by 5 bases. The CDR3 length is 15 residues. Germline CDR1 reads LGHNA; CDR2 reads YNFKEQ. CDR3 bases: TGTGCCAGCAGCCAAGATAGGACTAGCGTAGATACGCAGTATTTT. It yields the protein CASSQDRTSVDTQYF.

The table lists this clonotype with a few counts. This chain joins TRBV7-2 and TRBJ2-1, with 15 bases matching TRBD2. CDR1 and CDR2 (germline): SGHTA, FQGNSA. V shed 5 bases and J 15 bases; nucleotides not matched to a gene: 8. The CDR3 loop spans 14 amino acids. CDR3 amino acids: CASSPRTSGRAMFF. The DNA for the CDR3 is TGTGCCAGCAGCCCAAGGACTAGCGGGAGGGCCATGTTCTTC.

This clonotype has a count of ten or more. This sequence joins TRBV15 and TRBJ2-7; 12 bases are shared with TRBD2. Trimming cost V 4 bases and J 3 bases; bases outside gene matches: 7. Germline CDR1 reads LNHNV; CDR2 reads YYDKDF (reference sequence). This CDR3 is 16 amino acids long. Here the CDR3 DNA reads TGTGCCACCAGCATTTCTAGCGGGAGGGTTATCTACGAGCAGTACTTC. Amino acid sequence: CATSISSGRVIYEQYF.

This clonotype was seen a handful of times. Germline and junction disagree at one end, which may indicate a read error. The V gene is TRBV7-2, the J gene TRBJ2-6; D is unclear. CDR3 length equals 12 residues. Germline V CDR1 and CDR2: SGHTA, FQGNSA. The chain's CDR3 is CASSWRSNVLTF. CDR3 nucleotides: TGTGCCAGCAGCTGGCGGAGTAACGTCCTGACCTTC.

This clonotype has at least ten counts. The chain links TRBV30 to TRBJ2-3; TRBD2 aligns across 9 bases. The germline gives CDR1 GTSNPN, CDR2 SVGIG (reference sequence). The CDR3 runs to 15 residues. The trim removed 3 bases at V and 5 bases at J, leaving 9 bases unmatched. Here the CDR3 DNA reads TGTGCCTGGAGACCTCTGGCGGGAGGGAAAGATACGCAGTATTTT. Translating gives CAWRPLAGGKDTQYF.

This clonotype was picked up many times. The chain is built from TRBV19 and TRBJ2-5; TRBD2 aligns across 9 bases. The CDR3 is 17 amino acids. The germline V gene encodes CDR1 LNHDA and CDR2 SQIVND (reference sequence). The V gene end was trimmed by 6 bases and the J gene end by 4 bases; junction bases not matched to a gene: 15. CDR3 in DNA: TGTGCCAGTAGCCGCTCCGAGGTAGCGGGAGAAGGAGAGACCCAGTACTTC. It codes for CASSRSEVAGEGETQYF. The full variable domain, with the rest looked up from reference TRBV19 and TRBJ2-5, is DGGITQSPKYLFRKEGQNVTLSCEQNLNHDAMYWYRQDPGQGLRLIYYSQIVNDFQKGDIAEGYSVSREKKESFPLTVTSAQKNPTAFYLCASSRSEVAGEGETQYFGPGTRLLVL.

As concerns this clonotype: Being one base from a much bigger clone, this may be a read error. The chain carries TRBV6-5 and TRBJ2-3, with 7 bases matching TRBD2. The CDR3 contains 16 residues. Per germline, CDR1 MNHEY and CDR2 SVGAGI. The V gene end was trimmed by 2 bases and the J gene end by 0 bases; junction bases not matched to a gene: 5. The CDR3: CASSYESSGSTDTQYF. CDR3 sequence (DNA): TGTGCCAGCAGTTACGAGTCTAGCGGTAGCACAGATACGCAGTATTTT.